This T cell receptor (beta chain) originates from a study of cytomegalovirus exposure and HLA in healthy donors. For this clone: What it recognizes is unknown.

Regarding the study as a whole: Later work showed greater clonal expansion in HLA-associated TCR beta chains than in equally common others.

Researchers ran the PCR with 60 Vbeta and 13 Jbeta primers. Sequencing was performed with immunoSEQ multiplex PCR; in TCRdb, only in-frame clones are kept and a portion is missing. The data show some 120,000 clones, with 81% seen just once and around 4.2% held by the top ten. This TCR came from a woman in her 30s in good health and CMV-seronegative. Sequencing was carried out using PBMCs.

The CDR3 DNA follows: TGTGCCAGTAGTATTGGGGACAGGATTTACAATGAGCAGTTCTTC. Its protein product is CASSIGDRIYNEQFF. V and J are TRBV19 and TRBJ2-1; 8 bases map to TRBD1. CDR1 is LNHDA, CDR2 SQIVND, per germline (reference sequence). CDR3 length: 15 amino acids. Trimming took 3 bases from V and 4 from J; bases not matched to a gene: 5.